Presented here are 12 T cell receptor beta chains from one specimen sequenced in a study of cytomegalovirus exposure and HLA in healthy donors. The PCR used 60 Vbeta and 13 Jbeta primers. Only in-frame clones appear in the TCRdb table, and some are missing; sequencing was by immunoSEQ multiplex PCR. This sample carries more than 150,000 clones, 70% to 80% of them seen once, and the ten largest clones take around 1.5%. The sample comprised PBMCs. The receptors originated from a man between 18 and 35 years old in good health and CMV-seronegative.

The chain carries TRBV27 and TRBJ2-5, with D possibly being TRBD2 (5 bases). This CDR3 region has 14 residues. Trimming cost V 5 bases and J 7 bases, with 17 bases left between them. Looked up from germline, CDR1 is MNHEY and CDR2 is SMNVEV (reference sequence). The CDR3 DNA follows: TGTGCCAGCAGTATCCAGAGCGGTCTGGGGACCCAGTACTTC. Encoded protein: CASSIQSGLGTQYF.

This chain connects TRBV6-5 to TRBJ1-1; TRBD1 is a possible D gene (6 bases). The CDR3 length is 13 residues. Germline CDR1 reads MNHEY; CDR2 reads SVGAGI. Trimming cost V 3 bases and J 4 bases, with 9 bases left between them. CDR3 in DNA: TGTGCCAGCAGTTATCAGGGGCCCACTGAAGCTTTCTTT. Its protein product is CASSYQGPTEAFF.

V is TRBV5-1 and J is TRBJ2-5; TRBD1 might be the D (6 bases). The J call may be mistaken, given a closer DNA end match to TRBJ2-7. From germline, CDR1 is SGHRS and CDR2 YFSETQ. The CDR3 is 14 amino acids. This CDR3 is CASSLDRDLYEQYF. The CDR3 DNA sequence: TGCGCCAGCAGCTTGGACAGGGACCTTTACGAGCAGTACTTC.

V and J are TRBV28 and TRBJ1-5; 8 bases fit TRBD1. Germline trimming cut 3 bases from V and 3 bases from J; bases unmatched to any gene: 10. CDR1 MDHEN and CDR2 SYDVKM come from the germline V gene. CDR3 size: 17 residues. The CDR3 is CASSFLPGGAYNQPQHF. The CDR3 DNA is TGTGCCAGCAGTTTCCTCCCAGGGGGCGCGTACAATCAGCCCCAGCATTTT.

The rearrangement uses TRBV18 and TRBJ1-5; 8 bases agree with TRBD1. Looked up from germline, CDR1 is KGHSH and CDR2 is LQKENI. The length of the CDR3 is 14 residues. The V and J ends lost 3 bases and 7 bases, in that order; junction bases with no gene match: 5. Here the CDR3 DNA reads TGTGCCAGCTCACCCACGACAGGGGTCCAGCCCCAGCATTTT. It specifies CASSPTTGVQPQHF.

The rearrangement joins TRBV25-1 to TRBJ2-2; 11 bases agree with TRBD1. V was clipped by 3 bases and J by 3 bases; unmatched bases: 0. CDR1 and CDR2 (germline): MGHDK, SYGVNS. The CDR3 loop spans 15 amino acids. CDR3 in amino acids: CASSEGQGDTGELFF. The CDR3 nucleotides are TGTGCCAGCAGTGAGGGACAGGGGGACACCGGGGAGCTGTTTTTT.

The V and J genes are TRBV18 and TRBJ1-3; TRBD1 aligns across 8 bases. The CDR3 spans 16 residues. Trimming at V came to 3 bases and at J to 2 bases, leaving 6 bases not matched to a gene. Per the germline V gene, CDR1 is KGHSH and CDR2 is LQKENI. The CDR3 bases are TGTGCCAGCTCACCCCTTCGGACAGGGCCTGGAAACACCATATATTTT. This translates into CASSPLRTGPGNTIYF.

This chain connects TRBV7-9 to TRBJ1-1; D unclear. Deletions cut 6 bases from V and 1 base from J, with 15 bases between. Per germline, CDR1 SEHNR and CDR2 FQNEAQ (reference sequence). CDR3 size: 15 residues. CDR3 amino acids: CASRKREGGNTEAFF. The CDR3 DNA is TGTGCCAGCAGAAAAAGGGAGGGAGGGAACACTGAAGCTTTCTTT.

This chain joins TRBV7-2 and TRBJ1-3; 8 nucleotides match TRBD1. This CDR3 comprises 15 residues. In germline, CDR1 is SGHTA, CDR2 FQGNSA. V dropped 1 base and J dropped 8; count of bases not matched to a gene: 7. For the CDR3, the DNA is TGTGCCAGCAGCTTAGGGCCGGACAGGGTACACACCATATATTTT. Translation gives CASSLGPDRVHTIYF.

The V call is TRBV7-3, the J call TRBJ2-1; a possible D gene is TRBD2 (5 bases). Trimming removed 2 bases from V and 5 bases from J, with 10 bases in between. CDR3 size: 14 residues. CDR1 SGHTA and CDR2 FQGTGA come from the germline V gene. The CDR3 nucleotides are TGTGCCAGCAGCTTATTCGGGAATAACAATGAGCAGTTCTTC. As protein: CASSLFGNNNEQFF.

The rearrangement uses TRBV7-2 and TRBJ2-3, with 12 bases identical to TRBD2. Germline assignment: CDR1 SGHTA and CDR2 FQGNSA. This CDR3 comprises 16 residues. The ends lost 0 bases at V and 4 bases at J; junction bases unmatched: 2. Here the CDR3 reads CASSLALAGGADTQYF. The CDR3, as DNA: TGTGCCAGCAGCTTAGCTCTAGCGGGGGGGGCAGATACGCAGTATTTT.

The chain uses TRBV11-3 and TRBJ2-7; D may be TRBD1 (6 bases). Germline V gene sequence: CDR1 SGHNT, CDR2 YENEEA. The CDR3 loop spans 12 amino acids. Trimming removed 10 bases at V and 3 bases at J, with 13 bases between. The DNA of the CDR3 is TGTGCCACACAGGGAGTCGACTACGAGCAGTACTTC. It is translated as CATQGVDYEQYF.